This T cell receptor (beta chain) was documented in a study of a mutant IDH1 vaccine in newly diagnosed glioma (dated by TCRdb to about 2021). Background on the whole study: Vaccination started 4-6 weeks after radiotherapy alone, or was given together with temozolomide cycles in the groups whose treatment included chemotherapy. The week-35 safety follow-up was designated visit V12, and the week-47 end of study was designated visit V13. Of the approximately 35 treated patients, about 62% were male and 37.5% were female, and a mean age of around 40 years was recorded. Peripheral blood was drawn at six visits: V03 (baseline), V05, V07, V10, V12 and V13. For exploratory analyses, longitudinal TCRB deep sequencing was carried out in 25 to 30 treated patients wherever samples were available. Before enrollment, most patients had been given radiochemotherapy with temozolomide as standard therapy, while the rest had received either radiotherapy alone or temozolomide alone. The full study reports these points: Pseudoprogression seemed to be unrelated to changes in the top peripheral T cell clonotypes found by TCRB sequencing. It was noted by the authors that analyses of patient blood samples could not be reproduced owing to sample limitations. Selection of PBMC samples for TCRB deep sequencing was based on availability. Immune responses induced by the vaccine were seen in approximately 93% of patients across multiple MHC alleles.

The label giving this sample's time point can be read as: week 35, safety follow-up. Each vaccine dose was 300 ug of a 20-mer mutant IDH1 peptide in Montanide, given subcutaneously with topical imiquimod. Eight vaccinations were administered to patients in weeks 1, 3, 5, 7, 11, 15, 19 and 23, corresponding to visits V03 through V10. Donors had newly diagnosed WHO grade 3 or 4 IDH1-mutant astrocytomas with loss of nuclear ATRX. The samples were drawn from NOA16, a multicentre, single-arm, open-label phase I trial in Germany that tested a mutant IDH1 peptide vaccine in humans for the first time. Genomic DNA for TCRB sequencing was extracted from EDTA blood using the DNeasy Blood and Tissue Kit. Between the V and J ends, shortened by 8 bases and 7 bases respectively, the junction contains 9 bases. Including cysteine and phenylalanine, the CDR3 has 12 amino acids. The only DNA kept is the CDR3, 36 bases in frame from the first base. CDR1 and CDR2, per the germline V gene, are SGHAT and FQNNGV.

Library creation used the immunoSEQ multiplex PCR assay. Rearranged TCR beta chain sequences were amplified with the hsTCRB Kit following the manufacturer's protocol. An Illumina MiSeq was used to sequence the TCRB libraries. For the original study's pipeline: The kit vendor's proprietary platform handled demultiplexing, trimming and gene mapping. TCRdb carries this immuneACCESS record with in-frame sequences only. Its versions omit some clonotypes, under half of them owing to an unresolved V gene in the studies checked, with the rest unexplained. V, J and clone size are taken as reported in that table, and D and trimming were inferred from the DNA itself. The sample includes tens of thousands of clones, with approximately 81% observed a single time. The top ten clones comprise around 4.5% of the sample. Points on this clone: Which antigen it targets is not known. Per-base quality was not reported, and no clone a single base away is much larger than it.

The sequence was collected from a woman aged 35 to 49 with glioma. Some clones in this sample may be carry-over from other donors' samples. The sample here was PBMCs, taken from a glioma patient whose treatment included an IDH1 peptide vaccine. This receptor chain uses TRBV11-2 and TRBJ1-6, with the D gene too uncertain to name. The CDR3 region reads CASGQINSPLHF. The DNA sequence is TGTGCCAGCGGGCAGATAAATTCACCCCTCCACTTT.